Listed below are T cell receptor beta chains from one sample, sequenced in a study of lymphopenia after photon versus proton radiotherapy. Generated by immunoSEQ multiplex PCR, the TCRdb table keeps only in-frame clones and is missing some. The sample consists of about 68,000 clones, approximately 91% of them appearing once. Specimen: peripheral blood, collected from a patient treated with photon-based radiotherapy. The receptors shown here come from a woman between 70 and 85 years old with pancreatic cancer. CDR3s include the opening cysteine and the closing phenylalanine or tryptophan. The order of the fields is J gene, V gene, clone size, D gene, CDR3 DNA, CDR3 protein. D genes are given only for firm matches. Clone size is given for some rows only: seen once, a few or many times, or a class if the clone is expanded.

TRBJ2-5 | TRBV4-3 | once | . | TGCGCCAGCAGCCAAGATCGAGGCGGGGTCGTGTGGACCCAGTACTTC | CASSQDRGGVVWTQYF
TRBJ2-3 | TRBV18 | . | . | TGTGCCAGCTCACCAGGGGGGAGCGGCCCCGATACGCAGTATTTT | CASSPGGSGPDTQYF
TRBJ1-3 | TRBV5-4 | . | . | TGTGCCAGCACCGGGGGCTTATCTGGAAACACCATATATTTT | CASTGGLSGNTIYF
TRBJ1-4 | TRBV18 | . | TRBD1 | TGTGCCAGCTCATTTTCCGGGACAGGGCGTCACGCAACTAATGAAAAACTGTTTTTT | CASSFSGTGRHATNEKLFF
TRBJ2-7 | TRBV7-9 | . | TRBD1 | TGTGCCAGCAGCCTAGGACAGGGGCCAACCTACGAGCAGTACTTC | CASSLGQGPTYEQYF
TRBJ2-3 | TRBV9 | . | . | TGTGCCAGCAGCCCCCTCGGTTCGACTAGCACAGATACGCAGTATTTT | CASSPLGSTSTDTQYF
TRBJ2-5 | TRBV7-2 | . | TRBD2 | TGTGCCAGCAGCTTAGAGCGGGAGAGGACGACCCAGTACTTC | CASSLERERTTQYF
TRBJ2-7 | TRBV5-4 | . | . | TGTGCCAGCAGCACAAACCAGGGTCAAGAGCAGTACTTC | CASSTNQGQEQYF
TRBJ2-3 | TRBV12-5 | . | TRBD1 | TGTGCTAGTGGTTACGCCCGGGACAGGGGGCTGAGCGGGAGGGCCGCGGAGAACACAGATACGCAGTATTTT | CASGYARDRGLSGRAAENTDTQYF
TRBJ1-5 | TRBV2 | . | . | TGTGCCAGCAGTGATCGGGGCCCATCGCCCCAGCATTTT | CASSDRGPSPQHF
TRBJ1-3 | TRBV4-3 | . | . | TGCGCCAGCAGCCAAGTCAGTACAATGGGAAACACCATATATTTT | CASSQVSTMGNTIYF
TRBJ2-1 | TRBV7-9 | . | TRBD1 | TGTGCCAGCAGCTCGCCGCGACAGGGGGCCTCCTACAATGAGCAGTTCTTC | CASSSPRQGASYNEQFF
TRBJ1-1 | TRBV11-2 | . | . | TGTGCCAGCAGCTTAGGGGCGGTCGCGGAAGCTTTCTTT | CASSLGAVAEAFF
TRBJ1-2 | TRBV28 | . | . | TGTGCCAGCACCTTTGGCCGGGGGCGGGTAGGGGGCTACACCTTC | CASTFGRGRVGGYTF
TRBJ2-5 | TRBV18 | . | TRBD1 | TGTGCCAGCTCACTCCACGGGACAGGGAAAGAGACCCAGTACTTC | CASSLHGTGKETQYF
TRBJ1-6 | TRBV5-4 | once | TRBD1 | TGTGCCAGCAGCTTGGAGAACAGGGGGCCATCACCCCTCCACTTT | CASSLENRGPSPLHF
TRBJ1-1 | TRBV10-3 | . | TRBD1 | TGTGCCTCCACAGGGGGCATAGGGAACACTGAAGCTTTCTTT | CASTGGIGNTEAFF
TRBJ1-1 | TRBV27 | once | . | TGTGCCAGCAGTCCCCACCCCCAAGCGAACACTGAAGCTTTCTTT | CASSPHPQANTEAFF
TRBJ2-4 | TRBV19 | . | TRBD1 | TGTGCCAGTAGTATTAACAGGGGTGCCAAAAACATTCAGTACTTC | CASSINRGAKNIQYF
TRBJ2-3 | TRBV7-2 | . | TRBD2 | TGTGCCAGCAGCTTAGCTGCTAGCGGGATCCAAGATACGCAGTATTTT | CASSLAASGIQDTQYF
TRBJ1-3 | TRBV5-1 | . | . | TGCGCCAGCAGCTTGGACAGAGCTAGCTCTGGAAACACCATATATTTT | CASSLDRASSGNTIYF
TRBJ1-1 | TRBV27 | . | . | TGTGCCAGCAGTTCCGGGACACTGGGAGGTAGTGAAGCTTTCTTT | CASSSGTLGGSEAFF
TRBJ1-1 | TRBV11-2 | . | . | TGTGCCAGCAGCTTTTGGGGGAATCAGGGGCAAGGTGAAGCTTTCTTT | CASSFWGNQGQGEAFF
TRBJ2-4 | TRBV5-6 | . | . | TGTGCCAGCAGCTCCCTAAACCGGAGAATTCAGTACTTC | CASSSLNRRIQYF
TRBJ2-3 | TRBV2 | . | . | TGTGCCAGCCTCAATAGCGGATCCACAGATACGCAGTATTTT | CASLNSGSTDTQYF
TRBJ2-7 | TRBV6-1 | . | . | TGTGCCAGCAGTGGGGGACTCCTGGGGTACGAGCAGTACTTC | CASSGGLLGYEQYF
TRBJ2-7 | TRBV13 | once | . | TGTGCCAGCAGAAGAGGGGTGGGCGAGCAGTACTTC | CASRRGVGEQYF
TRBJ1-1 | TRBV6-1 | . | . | TGTGCCAGCAGTGAACGTGGGAACACTGAAGCTTTCTTT | CASSERGNTEAFF
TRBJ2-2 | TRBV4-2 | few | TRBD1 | TGTGCCAGCAGCCGAGGGGGACAGAGCACCGGGGAGCTGTTTTTT | CASSRGGQSTGELFF
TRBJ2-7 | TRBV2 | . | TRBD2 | TGTGCCAGCAGGGAGCGGGAGGAAGACAACGAGCAGTACTTC | CASREREEDNEQYF
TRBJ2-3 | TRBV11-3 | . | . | TGTGCCAGCAGCACAACTAGTGCGGCAGATACGCAGTATTTT | CASSTTSAADTQYF
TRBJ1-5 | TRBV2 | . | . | TGTGCCAGCAACTATGGACAGATACTTTATAGCAATCAGCCCCAGCATTTT | CASNYGQILYSNQPQHF
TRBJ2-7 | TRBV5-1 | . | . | TGCGCCAGCAGCTCCGGGTTTGGGGCCGCCTACGAGCAGTACTTC | CASSSGFGAAYEQYF
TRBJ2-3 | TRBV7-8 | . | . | TGTGCCAGCAGCTACCAGCGGGTCTCCACAGATACGCAGTATTTT | CASSYQRVSTDTQYF
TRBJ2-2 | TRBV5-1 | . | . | TGCGCCAGCAGCCAATCATTCGCAGGGGCGGTCGGGGAGCTGTTTTTT | CASSQSFAGAVGELFF
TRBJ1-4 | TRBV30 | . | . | TGTGCCTGGAGTCCACCGGGGCTCTTCTCATCTGAAAAACTGTTTTTT | CAWSPPGLFSSEKLFF
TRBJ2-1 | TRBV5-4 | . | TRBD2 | TGTGCCAGCAGCCCCGCCGGTTTACAACTAGCGGATCCCTACAATGAGCAGTTCTTC | CASSPAGLQLADPYNEQFF
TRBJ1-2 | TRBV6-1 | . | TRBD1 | TGTGCCAGCAGTGTTCTCGGGACAGGCTATGGCTACACCTTC | CASSVLGTGYGYTF
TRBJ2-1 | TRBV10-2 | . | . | TGCGCCAGCAGTGCGTTGGCTAGTTGGGAGCAGTTCTTC | CASSALASWEQFF
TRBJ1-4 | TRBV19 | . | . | TGTGCCAGTAGTGCGACGGAGCGCCGAGAAAAACTGTTTTTT | CASSATERREKLFF
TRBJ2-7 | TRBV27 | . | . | TGTGCCAGCAGTCCATCCCCGTCGGACACCGGCTCCTACGAGCAGTACTTC | CASSPSPSDTGSYEQYF
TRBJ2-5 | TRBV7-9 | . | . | TGTGCCAGCAGCTCGATAGACGGCAACAGGGCTCATGGGACCCAGTACTTC | CASSSIDGNRAHGTQYF
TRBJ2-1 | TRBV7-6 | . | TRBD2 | TGTGCCACCACAACTCTAGCGGGCTACAATGAGCAGTTCTTC | CATTTLAGYNEQFF